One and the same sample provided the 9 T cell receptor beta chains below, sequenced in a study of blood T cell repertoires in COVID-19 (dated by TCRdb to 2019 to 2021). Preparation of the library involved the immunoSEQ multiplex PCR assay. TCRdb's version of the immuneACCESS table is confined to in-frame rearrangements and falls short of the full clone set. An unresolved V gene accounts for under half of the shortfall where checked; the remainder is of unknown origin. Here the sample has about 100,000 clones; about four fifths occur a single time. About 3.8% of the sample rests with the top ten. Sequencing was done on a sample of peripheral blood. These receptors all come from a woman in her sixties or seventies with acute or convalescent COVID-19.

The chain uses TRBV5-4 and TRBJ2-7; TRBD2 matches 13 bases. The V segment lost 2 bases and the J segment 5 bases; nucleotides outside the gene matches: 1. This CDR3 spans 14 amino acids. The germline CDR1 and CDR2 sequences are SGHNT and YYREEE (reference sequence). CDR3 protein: CASSFGLAGDEQYF. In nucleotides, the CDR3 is TGTGCCAGCAGCTTCGGACTAGCGGGAGACGAGCAGTACTTC.

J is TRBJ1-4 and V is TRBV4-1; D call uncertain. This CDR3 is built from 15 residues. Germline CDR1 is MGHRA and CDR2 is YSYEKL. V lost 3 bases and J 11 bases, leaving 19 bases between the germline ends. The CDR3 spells CASSQLYSGVGKLFF. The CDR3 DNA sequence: TGCGCCAGCAGCCAGCTCTACTCCGGGGTAGGGAAACTGTTTTTT.

Written as DNA, the CDR3 is TGTGCTAGTGGTCCCGGGGCGGGAGGCTACACCTTC. Translated, it gives CASGPGAGGYTF. The chain combines TRBV12-5 with TRBJ1-2; D is possibly TRBD1 (5 bases). Germline V CDR1 and CDR2: LGHNT, FRNRAP. This CDR3 region has 12 residues. V was shortened by 5 bases and J by 8 bases, with 12 bases between the two germline ends. Full variable domain (remainder filled in from reference TRBV12-5 and TRBJ1-2): DARVTQTPRHKVTEMGQEVTMRCQPILGHNTVFWYRQTMMQGLELLAYFRNRAPLDDSGMPKDRFSAEMPDATLATLKIQPSEPRDSAVYFCASGPGAGGYTFGSGTRLTVV.

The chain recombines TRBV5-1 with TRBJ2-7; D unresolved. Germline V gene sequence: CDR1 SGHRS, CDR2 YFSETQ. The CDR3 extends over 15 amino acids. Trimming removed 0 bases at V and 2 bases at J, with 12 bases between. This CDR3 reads CASSLGLTVTYEQYF. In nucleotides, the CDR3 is TGCGCCAGCAGCTTGGGTTTAACGGTTACCTACGAGCAGTACTTC. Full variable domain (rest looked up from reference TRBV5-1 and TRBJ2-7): KAGVTQTPRYLIKTRGQQVTLSCSPISGHRSVSWYQQTPGQGLQFLFEYFSETQRNKGNFPGRFSGRQFSNSRSEMNVSTLELGDSALYLCASSLGLTVTYEQYFGPGTRLTVT.

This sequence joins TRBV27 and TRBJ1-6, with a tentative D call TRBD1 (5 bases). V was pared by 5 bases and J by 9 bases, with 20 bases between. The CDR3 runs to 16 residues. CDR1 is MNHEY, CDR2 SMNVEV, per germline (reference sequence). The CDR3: CASSPSTKGPGSPLHF. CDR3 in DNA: TGTGCCAGCAGTCCCTCCACGAAGGGGCCGGGTTCACCCCTCCACTTT.

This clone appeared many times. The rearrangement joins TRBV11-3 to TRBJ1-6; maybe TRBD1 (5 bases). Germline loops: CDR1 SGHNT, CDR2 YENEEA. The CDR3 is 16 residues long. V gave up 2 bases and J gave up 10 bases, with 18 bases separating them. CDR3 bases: TGTGCCAGCAGCTTAATGGTCGGCAGGGAGGACTCACCCCTCCACTTT. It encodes CASSLMVGREDSPLHF.

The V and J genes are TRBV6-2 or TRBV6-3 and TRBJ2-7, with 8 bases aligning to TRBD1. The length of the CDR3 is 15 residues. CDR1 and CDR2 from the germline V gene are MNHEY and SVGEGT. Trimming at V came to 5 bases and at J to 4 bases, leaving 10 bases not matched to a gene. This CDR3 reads CASSPLGTGVYEQYV. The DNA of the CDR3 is TGTGCCAGCAGTCCCCTCGGGACAGGCGTTTACGAGCAGTACGTC.

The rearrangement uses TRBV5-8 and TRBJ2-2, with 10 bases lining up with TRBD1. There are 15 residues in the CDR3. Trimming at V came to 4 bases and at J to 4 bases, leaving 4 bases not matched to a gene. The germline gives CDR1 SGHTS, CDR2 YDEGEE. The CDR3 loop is CASSRGQGVTGELFF. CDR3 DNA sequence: TGTGCCAGCAGCAGAGGACAGGGGGTCACCGGGGAGCTGTTTTTT.

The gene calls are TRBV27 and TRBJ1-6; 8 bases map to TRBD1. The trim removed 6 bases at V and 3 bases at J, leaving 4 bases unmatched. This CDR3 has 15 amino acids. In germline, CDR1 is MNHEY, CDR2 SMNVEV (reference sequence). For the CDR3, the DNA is TGTGCCAGCAGGATACAGGGGGACTATAATTCACCCCTCCACTTT. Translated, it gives CASRIQGDYNSPLHF.